The 9 T cell receptor beta chains listed next were all sequenced from one sample in a study of identical twins (TCRdb year 2016). Library generation was performed with 5' RACE. The sequencer was an Illumina HiSeq 2000. TCRdb applied fastp at Q25 and MiXCR to the public reads, then kept only in-frame beta chains. Each CDR3 protein appears once, grouped with its most common genes and DNA. This sample gives roughly 1.6 million distinct CDR3 sequences in total; roughly a third of them show up just once. The leading ten clones occupy about 0.27% of the sample. Sequencing used cord blood. The receptor set was obtained from a newborn girl in good health.

V gene TRBV27 combines with J gene TRBJ2-1; D call uncertain. The CDR3 is made up of 16 amino acids. V was pared by 6 bases and J by 0 bases, with 15 bases between. Germline V CDR1 and CDR2: MNHEY, SMNVEV (reference sequence). CDR3 sequence (DNA): TGTGCCAGCAGCACCTCCGGGCGGAGCTCCTACAATGAGCAGTTCTTC. This codes for CASSTSGRSSYNEQFF.

The V and J genes are TRBV10-3 and TRBJ1-1; no firm D call. Germline V gene data show CDR1 as ENHRY and CDR2 as SYGVKD. The CDR3 is made up of 13 amino acids. With 0 bases removed from V and 3 bases from J, the gap between germline ends came to 5 bases. DNA of the CDR3: TGTGCCATCAGTGAGTCGAGGGACACTGAAGCTTTCTTT. Amino acid sequence: CAISESRDTEAFF.

The chain is built from TRBV29-1 and TRBJ1-2; the D gene is possibly TRBD1 (6 bases). With 3 bases removed from V and 4 bases from J, the gap between germline ends came to 24 bases. The length of the CDR3 is 17 residues. In germline, CDR1 is SQVTM, CDR2 ANQGSEA. The CDR3 DNA is TGCAGCGTTGATCGGGGGCCGACCGGACCGTGGATCTATGGCTACACCTTC. Protein product: CSVDRGPTGPWIYGYTF. Filled out from reference TRBV29-1 and TRBJ1-2, the complete variable domain reads SAVISQKPSRDICQRGTSLTIQCQVDSQVTMMFWYRQQPGQSLTLIATANQGSEATYESGFVIDKFPISRPNLTFSTLTVSNMSPEDSSIYLCSVDRGPTGPWIYGYTFGSGTRLTVV.

The sample holds many counts of this clonotype. The V and J genes are TRBV28 and TRBJ2-7; TRBD2 agrees at 13 bases. CDR3 size: 16 residues. The V and J ends lost 4 bases and 3 bases, in that order; junction bases with no gene match: 6. Germline lookup yields CDR1 MDHEN and CDR2 SYDVKM. The CDR3 sequence: CASSSGLAGVFYEQYF. The CDR3 DNA sequence: TGTGCCAGCAGTTCTGGACTAGCGGGAGTTTTCTACGAGCAGTACTTC.

The V call is TRBV5-1, the J call TRBJ2-1; D gene unclear. V gave up 4 bases and J gave up 0 bases, with 11 bases separating them. The CDR3 runs 15 residues. Germline lookup yields CDR1 SGHRS and CDR2 YFSETQ. CDR3 DNA sequence: TGCGCCAGCAGCGGACCCCTAAGCTCCTACAATGAGCAGTTCTTC. Residues: CASSGPLSSYNEQFF.

This clonotype was counted a few times. This chain links TRBV25-1 with TRBJ2-6; D ambiguous. The CDR3 sequence is 15 residues long. CDR1 and CDR2 from the germline V gene are MGHDK and SYGVNS. V was pared by 3 bases and J by 4 bases, with 10 bases between. The CDR3 protein is CASSDFGLGANVLTF. The CDR3 DNA reads as TGTGCCAGCAGTGATTTCGGGTTAGGGGCCAACGTCCTGACTTTC. The entire variable domain, with the rest obtained from reference TRBV25-1 and TRBJ2-6, is as follows: EADIYQTPRYLVIGTGKKITLECSQTMGHDKMYWYQQDPGMELHLIHYSYGVNSTEKGDLSSESTVSRIRTEHFPLTLESARPSHTSQYLCASSDFGLGANVLTFGAGSRLTVL.

V usage is TRBV27 and J usage is TRBJ2-3, with TRBD2 matching over 8 bases. Per germline, CDR1 MNHEY and CDR2 SMNVEV (reference sequence). The junction had 12 bases not matched to a gene; V was cut back by 6 bases and J by 13 bases. This CDR3 region has 13 residues. CDR3 sequence (DNA): TGTGCCAGCAGCCCTACCCTAGCGGGTGGGAAGTATTTT. It is translated as CASSPTLAGGKYF.

The rearrangement joins TRBV7-9 to TRBJ1-4, with a tentative D call TRBD1 (6 bases). V lost 6 bases to trimming and J lost 0 bases, with 11 bases between them. This CDR3 region has 15 residues. The germline gives CDR1 SEHNR, CDR2 FQNEAQ (reference sequence). The CDR3 is CASRPGTTTNEKLFF. The DNA for the CDR3 is TGTGCCAGCAGGCCTGGGACAACAACTAATGAAAAACTGTTTTTT.

A single count supports this clonotype. A read error may produce the germline difference seen at one junction end. J is TRBJ2-3 and V is TRBV7-9; the D is unclear. Germline-derived CDR1 and CDR2 are SEHNR and FQNEAQ (reference sequence). The CDR3 has 15 residues. This CDR3 is CPSSFRGTSTDTQYF. CDR3 coding DNA: TGTCCCAGCAGCTTTCGCGGCACTAGCACAGATACGCAGTATTTT.